This T cell receptor beta chain was found in a study of patients and donors after allogeneic stem cell transplantation (TCRdb year 2020). Ten or more counts support this clonotype. The antigen it recognizes is unknown. No clone much larger than this one lies a single base away; base qualities are absent. The library relied on RT-PCR. The sequencer was a NextSeq 550. The raw public reads went through TCRdb reprocessing: fastp at Q25, MiXCR clone calling, in-frame beta chains kept. Every distinct CDR3 protein forms one entry, paired with its most common genes and DNA. This sample holds around 8,800 distinct CDR3 sequences; under 5% were observed only once. Of the sample, around 20% falls within the top ten clones. V is cut by 0 bases and J by 2 bases, and the space between the germline ends is 7 bases. Reading from cysteine to phenylalanine, the CDR3 counts 14 amino acids. The only DNA kept is the CDR3, 42 bases in frame from the first base. CDR1 SGHTA and CDR2 FQGNSA were looked up in the germline V gene.

The origin of this receptor is a human donor who was either an allogeneic HSCT recipient or a stem cell or donor lymphocyte infusion donor (not recorded which). It is not recorded whose cells these are; they may come from a transplant donor. The V and J segments used are TRBV7-2 and TRBJ2-5; TRBD1 is perhaps the D gene, given 5 matching bases. The sequencing input was blood, either unsorted or a sorted T cell fraction (not recorded which). The nucleotide sequence reads TGTGCCAGCAGCTTAGCGCAGGGTCAAGAGACCCAGTACTTC. The encoded protein is CASSLAQGQETQYF. When the CDR3 is completed using the reference TRBV7-2 and TRBJ2-5 genes on either side, the full variable domain is GAGVSQSPSNKVTEKGKDVELRCDPISGHTALYWYRQSLGQGLEFLIYFQGNSAPDKSGLPSDRFSAERTGGSVSTLTIQRTQQEDSAVYLCASSLAQGQETQYFGPGTRLLVL.